Below are 22 T cell receptor beta chains sequenced from a single sample in a study of cytomegalovirus exposure and HLA in healthy donors. The PCR made use of 60 Vbeta and 13 Jbeta primers. Only in-frame clones appear in the TCRdb table, and some are missing; sequencing was by immunoSEQ multiplex PCR. The data contain under 150,000 clones, 70% to 85% of them singletons. Sequencing was done on a sample of PBMCs. Receptors were obtained from a boy aged 5-17 years in good health and CMV-seronegative.

The chain uses TRBV6-6 and TRBJ1-5; possibly TRBD1 for D (5 bases). CDR3 length: 13 residues. V shed 7 bases and J shed 6 bases, with 13 bases lying between them. CDR1 is MNHNY and CDR2 is SVGAGI in the germline V gene (reference sequence). CDR3 loop: CASIGGEGQPQHF. The CDR3 DNA sequence: TGTGCCAGCATTGGGGGGGAAGGTCAGCCCCAGCATTTT.

The chain joins TRBV29-1 to TRBJ2-5; 7 nucleotides match TRBD2. There are 16 residues in the CDR3. CDR1 is SQVTM and CDR2 is ANQGSEA in the germline V gene. V shed 0 bases and J 3 bases; nucleotides not matched to a gene: 10. The DNA of the CDR3 is TGCAGCGTTGAAGAGGGCTCTAGCGGTTTAAAAGAGACCCAGTACTTC. Its translation: CSVEEGSSGLKETQYF.

The chain is built from TRBV5-6 and TRBJ2-5; 7 bases fit TRBD1. Looked up from germline, CDR1 is SGHDT and CDR2 is YYEEEE. J was trimmed by 3 bases and V by 2 bases; bases with no gene match: 7. The CDR3 has 15 amino acids. CDR3 residues: CASSFFLDREETQYF. In DNA form, the CDR3 reads TGTGCCAGCAGCTTTTTCCTAGACAGGGAAGAGACCCAGTACTTC. The full variable domain, completed using reference TRBV5-6 and TRBJ2-5, is DAGVTQSPTHLIKTRGQQVTLRCSPKSGHDTVSWYQQALGQGPQFIFQYYEEEERQRGNFPDRFSGHQFPNYSSELNVNALLLGDSALYLCASSFFLDREETQYFGPGTRLLVL.

The rearrangement uses TRBV7-8 and TRBJ2-1, with TRBD2 matching over 10 bases. The germline CDR1 and CDR2 sequences are SGHVS and FQNEAQ. CDR3 length: 16 amino acids. V shed 5 bases and J 5 bases; nucleotides not matched to a gene: 9. The CDR3 here is CASSPRSGRSHNEQFF. Written as DNA, the CDR3 is TGTGCCAGCAGCCCCCGTAGCGGGAGGTCCCACAATGAGCAGTTCTTC.

The chain carries TRBV5-1 and TRBJ2-1; 7 bases are a match to TRBD1. Per germline, CDR1 SGHRS and CDR2 YFSETQ. The CDR3 has 14 amino acids. Germline trimming cut 6 bases from V and 6 bases from J; bases unmatched to any gene: 9. CDR3 DNA sequence: TGCGCCAGCACACGGGACAGTGGCACCAATGAGCAGTTCTTC. Amino acids: CASTRDSGTNEQFF.

The chain joins TRBV2 to TRBJ2-7; 8 positions agree with TRBD2. The germline CDR1 and CDR2 sequences are SNHLY and FYNNEI. After removal of 1 base from V and 1 base from J, the junction contained 9 bases not matched to a gene. This CDR3 region has 17 residues. Written as DNA, the CDR3 is TGTGCCAGCAGTGAAGGGAGCGGGAGAGGTAGGTCCTACGAGCAGTACTTC. It codes for CASSEGSGRGRSYEQYF.

This clone was seen only once. The V gene is TRBV7-8, the J gene TRBJ2-7; D ambiguous. Trimming removed 0 bases from V and 0 bases from J, with 12 bases in between. Germline V gene lookup returns CDR1 SGHVS and CDR2 FQNEAQ. The CDR3 contains 16 residues. The CDR3 DNA follows: TGTGCCAGCAGCTTAGCTGAGACTCCTAGCTCCTACGAGCAGTACTTC. Amino acids: CASSLAETPSSYEQYF.

CDR3 sequence: CASSPEGTSGDTQYF. The DNA for the CDR3 is TGTGCCAGCTCACCAGAGGGGACTAGCGGAGATACGCAGTATTTT. The chain combines TRBV18 with TRBJ2-3, with TRBD2 matching over 11 bases. This CDR3 contains 15 residues. The V and J ends lost 2 bases and 5 bases, in that order; junction bases with no gene match: 3. The V gene's germline CDR1 is KGHSH and CDR2 LQKENI.

The V and J genes are TRBV6-6 and TRBJ1-1; 7 bases fit TRBD1. CDR1 MNHNY and CDR2 SVGAGI come from the germline V gene (reference sequence). The CDR3 has 15 amino acids. The V segment lost 5 bases and the J segment 2 bases; nucleotides outside the gene matches: 8. The CDR3 DNA sequence: TGTGCCAGCAGTATACGACAGGGAGGAAACACTGAAGCTTTCTTT. This sequence encodes CASSIRQGGNTEAFF.

The J gene is TRBJ1-2, the V gene TRBV9, with 7 bases identical to TRBD1. This CDR3 contains 14 residues. Germline loops: CDR1 SGDLS, CDR2 YYNGEE. V lost 3 bases and J lost 8; bases outside the gene matches: 10. CDR3 DNA: TGTGCCAGCAGCGCCTCAGGGGGACGTGAAGGCTACACCTTC. Translated, it gives CASSASGGREGYTF. The whole variable domain, filled in from reference TRBV9 and TRBJ1-2, reads DSGVTQTPKHLITATGQRVTLRCSPRSGDLSVYWYQQSLDQGLQFLIQYYNGEERAKGNILERFSAQQFPDLHSELNLSSLELGDSALYFCASSASGGREGYTFGSGTRLTVV.

This clone was found once. The chain links TRBV25-1 to TRBJ1-1, with TRBD1 as a possible D gene (6 bases). Germline CDR1 reads MGHDK; CDR2 reads SYGVNS. The CDR3 runs to 13 residues. V dropped 7 bases and J dropped 5 bases, with 14 bases sitting between them. In DNA form, the CDR3 reads TGTGCCAGCACCTCGGGGGGGCAAACTGAAGCTTTCTTT. The encoded protein is CASTSGGQTEAFF.

The chain combines TRBV28 with TRBJ1-3, with D hard to call. V dropped 7 bases and J dropped 4 bases, with 8 bases sitting between them. Germline V CDR1 and CDR2: MDHEN, SYDVKM. This CDR3 region has 12 residues. The DNA of the CDR3 is TGTGCCAGCAACATCAGGGGAAACACCATATATTTT. It translates to CASNIRGNTIYF.

The genes are TRBV5-4 and TRBJ2-2, with 8 bases fitting TRBD2. Germline CDR1 is SGHNT and CDR2 is YYREEE (reference sequence). The CDR3 sequence is 15 residues long. V dropped 7 bases and J dropped 1; count of bases not matched to a gene: 6. The CDR3, as DNA: TGTGCCAGCGGGACTAGTACCAAGAACACCGGGGAGCTGTTTTTT. Its protein product is CASGTSTKNTGELFF.

J is TRBJ1-1 and V is TRBV6-5, with TRBD1 identical over 9 bases. The CDR3 contains 14 residues. Per germline, CDR1 MNHEY and CDR2 SVGAGI. Trimming cost V 6 bases and J 2 bases; bases outside gene matches: 4. CDR3 region: CASSLGQGNTEAFF. In nucleotides, the CDR3 is TGTGCCAGCAGCTTGGGACAGGGAAACACTGAAGCTTTCTTT.

The V gene is TRBV6-4, the J gene TRBJ1-4; D is undetermined. V lost 10 bases to trimming and J lost 8 bases, with 17 bases between them. The germline gives CDR1 MRHNA, CDR2 SNTAGT. The CDR3 covers 13 residues. The CDR3 loop reads CATLSLGAEKLFF. As DNA, the CDR3 is TGTGCCACCCTGTCGTTGGGAGCGGAAAAACTGTTTTTT.

CDR3: CASSYAEPYEQYF. CDR3 sequence (DNA): TGTGCCAGCAGCTACGCCGAGCCCTACGAGCAGTACTTC. The rearrangement links TRBV7-2 to TRBJ2-7; unclear D gene. Trimming removed 4 bases at V and 2 bases at J, with 9 bases between. Germline V gene data show CDR1 as SGHTA and CDR2 as FQGNSA. The CDR3 is 13 residues long.

The chain employs TRBV5-4 and TRBJ1-2; D is unclear. Germline V gene lookup returns CDR1 SGHNT and CDR2 YYREEE (reference sequence). V lost 3 bases, J lost 0 bases, and 12 bases lay in between. This CDR3 spans 15 amino acids. CDR3 DNA sequence: TGTGCCAGCAGCTATCCGGGTCGTACTAACTATGGCTACACCTTC. Its protein product is CASSYPGRTNYGYTF.

This chain connects TRBV10-3 to TRBJ2-1; TRBD2 aligns across 12 bases. CDR1 and CDR2 (germline): ENHRY, SYGVKD. V shed 4 bases, J shed 7 bases, and the junction held 5 bases outside the gene matches. The CDR3 contains 15 residues. The CDR3 DNA reads as TGTGCCATCAGTGGAACTAGCGGGGGGACTAATGAGCAGTTCTTC. Its translation: CAISGTSGGTNEQFF.

This chain connects TRBV5-4 to TRBJ2-3; 9 nucleotides match TRBD2. This CDR3 region has 15 residues. CDR1 and CDR2 (germline): SGHNT, YYREEE (reference sequence). V dropped 1 base and J dropped 5; count of bases not matched to a gene: 5. In nucleotides, the CDR3 is TGTGCCAGCAGCTTGTTGGCGGGGGGGCAAGATACGCAGTATTTT. The encoded protein is CASSLLAGGQDTQYF. Based on the CDR3 plus reference TRBV5-4 and TRBJ2-3, the full variable domain is ETGVTQSPTHLIKTRGQQVTLRCSSQSGHNTVSWYQQALGQGPQFIFQYYREEENGRGNFPPRFSGLQFPNYSSELNVNALELDDSALYLCASSLLAGGQDTQYFGPGTRLTVL.

The chain employs TRBV19 and TRBJ1-2; tentatively, D is TRBD1 (5 bases). CDR1 LNHDA and CDR2 SQIVND come from the germline V gene (reference sequence). The CDR3 consists of 14 residues. With 5 bases removed from V and 6 bases from J, the gap between germline ends came to 16 bases. CDR3 bases: TGTGCCAGTAGTCCAAGGGGTTTAAACGATGGCTACACCTTC. Its translation: CASSPRGLNDGYTF.

The rearrangement joins TRBV7-9 to TRBJ2-3, with 9 bases lining up with TRBD1. Germline values: CDR1 SEHNR, CDR2 FQNEAQ (reference sequence). The CDR3 length is 15 residues. V shed 5 bases and J 4 bases; nucleotides not matched to a gene: 7. CDR3 bases: TGTGCCAGCAGCCCCCGGGACAGGGTGCCAGATACGCAGTATTTT. This gives the protein CASSPRDRVPDTQYF.

V and J are TRBV5-4 and TRBJ2-5; 9 bases are a match to TRBD2. The CDR3 runs to 16 residues. Trimming cost V 4 bases and J 0 bases; bases outside gene matches: 7. Germline CDR1 is SGHNT and CDR2 is YYREEE (reference sequence). CDR3 loop: CASSQRGVAYQETQYF. CDR3 bases: TGTGCCAGCAGCCAGCGGGGGGTGGCGTACCAAGAGACCCAGTACTTC.